The clone carrying this TCR beta chain was seen once. Its antigen is currently unknown. The sample comes from a study of shared clonotypes between healthy human individuals. Study-wide points: The sampled material consisted only of blood, and tissue repertoires are likely to differ.

Assay: immunoSEQ multiplex PCR; the TCRdb copy retains only in-frame clones and omits some. Here the sample spans about 2.1 million clones, about 94% being singletons. Naive CD8 populations comprised CD45RO-negative cells positively selected for CCR7, excluding terminally differentiated effector memory CD45RA+ cells. There were only Caucasian adults among the donors, and all lived in Nashville, Tennessee. Material: naive CD8+ T cells from PBMCs. The receptor was isolated from a man aged 18 to 30 in good health. Some clones in this sample may be carry-over from other donors' samples.

The CDR3 loop is CASSPDRVGTGELFF. CDR3 in DNA: TGTGCCAGCAGTCCGGACAGGGTGGGCACCGGGGAGCTGTTTTTT. This chain uses TRBV27 with TRBJ2-2; TRBD1 matches at 8 bases. Germline V gives CDR1 MNHEY, CDR2 SMNVEV (reference sequence). The CDR3 runs to 15 residues. V lost 5 bases to trimming and J lost 4 bases; unmatched junction nucleotides: 6.